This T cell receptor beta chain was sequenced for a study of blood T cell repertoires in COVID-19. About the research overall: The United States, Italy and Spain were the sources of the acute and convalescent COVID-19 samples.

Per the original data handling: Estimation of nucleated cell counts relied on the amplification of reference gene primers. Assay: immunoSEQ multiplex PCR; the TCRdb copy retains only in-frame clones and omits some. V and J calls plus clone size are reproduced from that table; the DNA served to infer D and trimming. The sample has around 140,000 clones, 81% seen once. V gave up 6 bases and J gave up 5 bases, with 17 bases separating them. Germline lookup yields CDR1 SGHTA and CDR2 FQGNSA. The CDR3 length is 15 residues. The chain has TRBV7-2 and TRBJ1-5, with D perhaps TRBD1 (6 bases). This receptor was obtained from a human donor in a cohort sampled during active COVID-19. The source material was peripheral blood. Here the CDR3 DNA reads TGTGCCAGCAGTACGTACGGGACAACTGATCAGCCCCAGCATTTT. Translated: CASSTYGTTDQPQHF.